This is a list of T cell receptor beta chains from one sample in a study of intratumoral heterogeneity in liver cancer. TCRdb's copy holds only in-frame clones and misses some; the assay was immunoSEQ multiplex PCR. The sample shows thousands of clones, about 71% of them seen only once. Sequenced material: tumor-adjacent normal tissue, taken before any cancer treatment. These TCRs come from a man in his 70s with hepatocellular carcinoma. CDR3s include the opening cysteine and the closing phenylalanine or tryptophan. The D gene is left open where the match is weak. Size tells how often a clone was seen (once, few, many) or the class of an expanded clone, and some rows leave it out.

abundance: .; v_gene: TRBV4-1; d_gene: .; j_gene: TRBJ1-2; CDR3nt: TGCGCCAGCAGCCAAGATCCCAGGCCGTCCTATGGCTACACCTTC; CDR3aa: CASSQDPRPSYGYTF
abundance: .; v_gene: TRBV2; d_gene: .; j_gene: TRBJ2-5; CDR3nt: TGTGCCAGCAGCCCGTACAGGGCCCAAGAGACCCAGTACTTC; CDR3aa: CASSPYRAQETQYF
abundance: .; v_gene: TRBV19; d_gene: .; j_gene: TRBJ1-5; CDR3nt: TGTGCCAGTAGTATATCCCAGGTGATATCGAATCAGCCCCAGCATTTT; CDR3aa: CASSISQVISNQPQHF
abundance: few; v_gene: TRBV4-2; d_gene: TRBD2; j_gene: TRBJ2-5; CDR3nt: TGTGCCAGCAGCCAAGCTAGCGGCCCCCAAGAGACCCAGTACTTC; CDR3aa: CASSQASGPQETQYF
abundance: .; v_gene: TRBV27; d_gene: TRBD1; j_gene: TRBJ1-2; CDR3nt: TGTGCCAGCATAGCAGGGGGCCCGTCAGCTAACTATGGCTACACCTTC; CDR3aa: CASIAGGPSANYGYTF
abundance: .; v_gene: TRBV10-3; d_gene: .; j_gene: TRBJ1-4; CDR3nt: TGTGCCGCCGGACGGGATTCTAATGAAAAACTGTTTTTT; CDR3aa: CAAGRDSNEKLFF
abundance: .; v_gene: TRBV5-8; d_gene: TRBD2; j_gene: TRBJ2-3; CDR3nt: TGTGCCAGCAGCTTGGGTCAGCGGGGGGGCGTCGCAGATACGCAGTATTTT; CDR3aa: CASSLGQRGGVADTQYF
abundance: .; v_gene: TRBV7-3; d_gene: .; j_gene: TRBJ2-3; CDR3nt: TGTGCCAGCAGCTTAATGGGGGGACCAGATACGCAGTATTTT; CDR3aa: CASSLMGGPDTQYF
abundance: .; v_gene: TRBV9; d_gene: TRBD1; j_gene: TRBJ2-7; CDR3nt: TGTGCCAGCAGCGGGGGGGACAGGGCAGGCGAGCAGTACTTC; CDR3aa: CASSGGDRAGEQYF
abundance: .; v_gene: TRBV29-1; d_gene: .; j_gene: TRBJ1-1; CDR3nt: TGCAGCGCCGCGTGGGTCACTGAAGCTTTCTTT; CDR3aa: CSAAWVTEAFF
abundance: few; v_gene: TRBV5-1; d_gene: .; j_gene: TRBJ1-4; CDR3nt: TGCGCCAGCACTAGGGGGGTTGGCGAAAAACTGTTTTTT; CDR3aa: CASTRGVGEKLFF